The sequence of this T cell receptor (beta chain) was determined in a study of blood T cell repertoires in COVID-19. Per the original data handling: The authors estimated nucleated cell counts from reference gene primer amplification. Clones were read by immunoSEQ multiplex PCR, and TCRdb kept only the in-frame ones, dropping some. V, J and clone size were drawn from that table, and D and trimming were deduced from the DNA. The sample lists 100,000 to 120,000 clones; 85% were seen once. The length of the CDR3 is 14 residues. V shed 2 bases and J shed 6 bases, with 11 bases lying between them. Germline values: CDR1 LGHDT, CDR2 YNNKEL (reference sequence).

Sequencing was done on a sample of peripheral blood. This TCR came from a man aged 35 to 55 with acute or convalescent COVID-19. The chain has TRBV3-1 (or the pseudogene TRBV3-2) and TRBJ1-5, with D unresolved. In DNA, the CDR3 is TGTGCCAGCAGCCAAATTTCGGGGAGTCAGCCCCAGCATTTT. It translates to CASSQISGSQPQHF.